The 4 T cell receptor beta chains below all came from one sample that was sequenced in a study of T-cell memory formation after mild COVID-19 (dated by TCRdb to 2020 to 2023). Library generation was performed with 5' RACE. Instrument used: Illumina NovaSeq 6000. TCRdb trimmed the raw reads at Q25, called clones with MiXCR and kept productive beta chains. Every distinct CDR3 protein forms one entry, paired with its most common genes and DNA. The sample profile shows about half a million distinct CDR3 sequences; about 20% of them were found once. Together, the top ten hold 9% to 15% of the sample. Material for sequencing was PBMCs or a T cell subset sorted from them (not recorded which). All receptors come from an adult woman who had mild COVID-19 (a few samples of this study predate the infection). The sample titles of this study are shuffled in the database, so cell type and time point are left out; the donor was told from shared clones.

Only a few counts were recorded for this clonotype. J is TRBJ2-7 and V is TRBV5-1, with D unclear. Per germline, CDR1 SGHRS and CDR2 YFSETQ. The CDR3 runs 11 residues. Between the trimmed V and J ends, which lost 3 bases and 6 bases, there was a span of 7 bases. The CDR3 DNA sequence: TGCGCCAGCAGCTCGACCGGCGAGCAGTACTTC. Its translation is CASSSTGEQYF. The variable domain in full, with the rest retrieved from reference TRBV5-1 and TRBJ2-7, is KAGVTQTPRYLIKTRGQQVTLSCSPISGHRSVSWYQQTPGQGLQFLFEYFSETQRNKGNFPGRFSGRQFSNSRSEMNVSTLELGDSALYLCASSSTGEQYFGPGTRLTVT.

The gene calls are TRBV19 and TRBJ2-7, with TRBD2 identical over 14 bases. The CDR3 length is 19 residues. Per the germline V gene, CDR1 is LNHDA and CDR2 is SQIVND (reference sequence). V shed 5 bases, J shed 2 bases, and the junction held 14 bases outside the gene matches. The CDR3 is CASSLRPGLAGAVTYEQYF. CDR3 DNA: TGTGCCAGTAGTCTGCGACCGGGACTAGCGGGAGCAGTCACCTACGAGCAGTACTTC.

This clonotype came up a few times. The V gene is TRBV12-3 or TRBV12-4, the J gene TRBJ2-1, with 11 nucleotides matching TRBD1. The CDR3 consists of 16 residues. With V trimmed by 4 bases and J by 5 bases, 7 bases remained unmatched. CDR3 region: CASSSSGTGGDNEQFF. As DNA, the CDR3 is TGTGCCAGCAGTTCCTCCGGGACAGGGGGGGACAATGAGCAGTTCTTC.

This clonotype was detected a few times. The DNA for the CDR3 is TGTGCCAGCAGCTTAAGACAGGGCAACGAGCAGTACTTC. This gives the protein CASSLRQGNEQYF. The chain has TRBV5-6 and TRBJ2-7; 7 bases line up with TRBD1. Per the germline V gene, CDR1 is SGHDT and CDR2 is YYEEEE. The CDR3 covers 13 residues. Trimming at V came to 2 bases and at J to 5 bases, leaving 4 bases not matched to a gene.